The T cell receptor beta chain under discussion was sequenced for a study of blood T cells in healthy people across ages. This clonotype is a singleton in its sample. Alongside a J-beta primer mix, a sample-barcoded 5' primer served in a second PCR lasting about 7 to 12 cycles. TCRdb passed the 5' RACE reads through MiXCR, listing each CDR3 protein once. Among about 1.8 million distinct CDR3 sequences listed, roughly 52% were seen once. Sample: blood. The sequence came from a middle-aged woman in good health.

The chain's CDR3 is CSASGGFNFYNEQFF. CDR3 DNA: TGCAGTGCTAGCGGGGGGTTCAATTTTTACAATGAGCAGTTCTTC. The chain has TRBV20-1 and TRBJ2-1, with 7 bases lining up with TRBD2. CDR1 DFQATT and CDR2 SNEGSKA come from the germline V gene (reference sequence). The V gene end was trimmed by 3 bases and the J gene end by 4 bases; junction bases not matched to a gene: 9. The CDR3 sequence is 15 residues long.